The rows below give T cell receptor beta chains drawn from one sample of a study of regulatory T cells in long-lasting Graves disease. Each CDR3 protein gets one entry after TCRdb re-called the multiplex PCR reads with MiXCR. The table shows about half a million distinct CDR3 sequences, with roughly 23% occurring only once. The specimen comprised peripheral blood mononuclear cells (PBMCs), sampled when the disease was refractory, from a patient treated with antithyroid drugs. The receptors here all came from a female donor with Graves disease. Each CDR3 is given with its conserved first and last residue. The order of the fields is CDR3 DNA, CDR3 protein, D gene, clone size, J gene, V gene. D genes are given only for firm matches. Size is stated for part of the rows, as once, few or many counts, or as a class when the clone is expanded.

TGTGCCAGCAGGCGGGACCCCGGGGCTGGGGCCGACGTCCTGACTTTC CASRRDPGAGADVLTF . . TRBJ2-6 TRBV7-2
TGTGCCAGCAGCTTAGTATCTCCGGATCTGGAGACCCAGTACTTC CASSLVSPDLETQYF . . TRBJ2-5 TRBV7-9
TGTGCCAGCAGCTTTTCCCCGATCACCGGGGAGCTGTTTTTT CASSFSPITGELFF . few TRBJ2-2 TRBV7-2
TGTGCCAGCAGCTTAGACGGCTTCGCGAACACCGGGGAGCTGTTTTTT CASSLDGFANTGELFF . many TRBJ2-2 TRBV11-3
TGTGCCAGCAGCGTGCAAGGGGCTGGCTATGGCTACACCTTC CASSVQGAGYGYTF . many TRBJ1-2 TRBV9
TGTGCCAGCAGCCAGGCAGGGGGGAACACTGAAGCTTTCTTT CASSQAGGNTEAFF TRBD1 many TRBJ1-1 TRBV7-3
TGTGCCAGCAGTTACTCGAGGAGGGAGGGTAGCAATCAGCCCCAGCATTTT CASSYSRREGSNQPQHF . . TRBJ1-5 TRBV6-2/TRBV6-3
TGCAGTGCTAGAGGGAGAGGAGGGACCCAGTACTTC CSARGRGGTQYF . few TRBJ2-5 TRBV20-1
TGTGCCAGCCGGGGGGAGGCCAATCAGCCCCAGCATTTT CASRGEANQPQHF . . TRBJ1-5 TRBV19
TGTGCCAGCAGTTACTCGTACAGGGGAGTAAGAGAGACCCAGTACTTC CASSYSYRGVRETQYF TRBD1 many TRBJ2-5 TRBV6-6
TGTGCCAGTAGTATAGATCGGGAACACGAGCAGTACTTC CASSIDREHEQYF . . TRBJ2-7 TRBV19
TGTGCCAGCAGCGCTGGTGGCAGGGGAATCTACGAGCAGTACTTC CASSAGGRGIYEQYF . few TRBJ2-7 TRBV9
TGTGCCTGGAGTGTAAGGCTCGGGCCCGAGCAGTACTTC CAWSVRLGPEQYF . . TRBJ2-7 TRBV30
TGTGCCAGCAGTTTTGACAGGGGGGGTACCGGGGAGCTGTTTTTT CASSFDRGGTGELFF TRBD1 . TRBJ2-2 TRBV27
TGCGCCAGCAGCCGTATTACCTCGGAGTCGACCTACGAGCAGTACTTC CASSRITSESTYEQYF . few TRBJ2-7 TRBV5-1
TGTGCCAGCAGCCCTGAACTAGCGGCCTACAATGAGCAGTTCTTC CASSPELAAYNEQFF TRBD2 . TRBJ2-1 TRBV7-2
TGTGCTAGCGGTCGCATCGATCAGCCCCAGCATTTT CASGRIDQPQHF . many TRBJ1-5 TRBV12-5
TGCAGCGTTTATACCGACAGGGTATTTCCCCATAGCAATCAGCCCCAGCATTTT CSVYTDRVFPHSNQPQHF TRBD1 . TRBJ1-5 TRBV29-1
TGTGCCAGCAGTCCGTCCGGGACCCTATATGGCTACACCTTC CASSPSGTLYGYTF . many TRBJ1-2 TRBV28
TGTGCCAGCAGGATAGGACAGGGAGACCAAGAGACCCAGTACTTC CASRIGQGDQETQYF TRBD1 many TRBJ2-5 TRBV28
TGTGCCACCAGCAGACTTCGACAGGGTCCTTCTCGGCAGTACTTC CATSRLRQGPSRQYF TRBD1 many TRBJ2-7 TRBV15
TGCAGTGCTGAAAAGGACAGGGCCACTACTAACAGCGTTCAGCCCCAGCATTTT CSAEKDRATTNSVQPQHF TRBD1 few TRBJ1-5 TRBV20-1
TGTGCCAGCAGTTTAAGGGCCCGGAAGTCTATTAACACAGATACGCAGTATTTT CASSLRARKSINTDTQYF . . TRBJ2-3 TRBV28
TGTGCCAGCAGCTTAGGGACACCTTTTCCCTACGAGCAGTACTTC CASSLGTPFPYEQYF . many TRBJ2-7 TRBV7-8
TGTGCCACCCCACCCCCCAGGGGGATTTCCGGGGAGCTGTTTTTT CATPPPRGISGELFF TRBD1 few TRBJ2-2 TRBV7-2
TGTGCCAGCAGATCGATCGGACAGGGCGACTATGGCTACACCTTC CASRSIGQGDYGYTF TRBD1 many TRBJ1-2 TRBV6-2/TRBV6-3
TGCGCCAGCAGCTCCGGGACAGAAATTGACGAGCAGTACTTC CASSSGTEIDEQYF TRBD1 . TRBJ2-7 TRBV5-1
TGTGCCAGCAGTTTACCCCTGGGAGTGAACACTGAAGCTTTCTTT CASSLPLGVNTEAFF . . TRBJ1-1 TRBV28
TGTGCCAGCAGTTACGCTCAGGGATGGGAGGGAAATAATGAAAAACTGTTTTTT CASSYAQGWEGNNEKLFF . many TRBJ1-4 TRBV6-5
TGTGCCAGCAGCCCCCCGGTAGCCAAAAACATTCAGTACTTC CASSPPVAKNIQYF . . TRBJ2-4 TRBV11-2
TGTGCCAGCAGTGCGGGTGGGACGAACACCGGGGAGCTGTTTTTT CASSAGGTNTGELFF . once TRBJ2-2 TRBV2
TGTGCCAGCTCAAAAACAGGGGAGGGCCAGCCCCAGCATTTT CASSKTGEGQPQHF TRBD1 . TRBJ1-5 TRBV18
TGTGCCAGCAGTGGACAGGGAAGAGTACAGCCCCAGCATTTT CASSGQGRVQPQHF TRBD1 many TRBJ1-5 TRBV2
TGTGCCAGCAGCTATCAAGTCCCGGGACAGGGTAAAGGCTATGAAAAACTGTTTTTT CASSYQVPGQGKGYEKLFF TRBD1 few TRBJ1-4 TRBV7-8
TGTGCCAGCAGCGACAGGGGGTCTAGGGGTACGCAGTATTTT CASSDRGSRGTQYF TRBD1 once TRBJ2-3 TRBV14
TGTGCCACCCTACGGGGGAAGGACGAGCAGTACTTC CATLRGKDEQYF . many TRBJ2-7 TRBV2
TGTGCCAGCAACGGTGAGAACACTGAAGCTTTCTTT CASNGENTEAFF . . TRBJ1-1 TRBV12-3/TRBV12-4
TGTGCCAGCAGCGGGAACCCGGGAATCTCCTACGAGCAGTACTTC CASSGNPGISYEQYF . few TRBJ2-7 TRBV13
TGTGCTAGGGAGTCGGGACAGGGGGTTCGCGTAATCAAAAACATTCAGTACTTC CARESGQGVRVIKNIQYF TRBD1 many TRBJ2-4 TRBV12-5
TGTGCCAGCAGCTTAGACAGGGACACCTACGAGCAGTACTTC CASSLDRDTYEQYF . many TRBJ2-7 TRBV11-2
TGTGCCAGCAGCCAAGATTGGGAGACAGGGGTATCTTCTGGGGCCAACGTCCTGACTTTC CASSQDWETGVSSGANVLTF TRBD1 . TRBJ2-6 TRBV3-1
TGCAGCGTTGAGGACTACACAGATACGCAGTATTTT CSVEDYTDTQYF . . TRBJ2-3 TRBV29-1
TGTGCCAGCGGGGTCGGGGGATCCAATGAGCAGTTCTTC CASGVGGSNEQFF . many TRBJ2-1 TRBV12-3/TRBV12-4
TGTGCCAGCAGTCAAAGGCGACCGAACACCCCATCTAACTATGGCTACACCTTC CASSQRRPNTPSNYGYTF . many TRBJ1-2 TRBV6-1
TGCAGTGCTAGCGGGAGGGCAAACACCGGGGAGCTGTTTTTT CSASGRANTGELFF TRBD2 . TRBJ2-2 TRBV20-1
TGTGCCAGCAGCCGTACAGGGAACAATGAGCAGTTCTTC CASSRTGNNEQFF . . TRBJ2-1 TRBV6-1
TGTGCCAGCAAACCAGTGCGTCGTCCCTTAGCCAAAAACATTCAGTACTTC CASKPVRRPLAKNIQYF . many TRBJ2-4 TRBV11-2
TGTGCCAGTATGGGGACTAGCGGATACACCGGGGAGCTGTTTTTT CASMGTSGYTGELFF TRBD2 . TRBJ2-2 TRBV19